This T cell receptor (beta chain) was sequenced during a study of T cell repertoires in cytomegalovirus infection. Study context: Matching HLA type and CMV infection were both indicated by public TCR beta signatures.

TCRdb re-analysed the reads in MiXCR, keeping a single row per CDR3 protein. The sample has about 450,000 distinct CDR3 sequences, roughly 31% seen once. This clonotype was detected ten times or more. Its antigen is unknown. Study observations and caveats: Cumulated frequencies of public TCR beta families served to identify carriers of CMV plus the relevant HLA.

V was pared by 7 bases and J by 9 bases, with 18 bases between. Per the germline V gene, CDR1 is MNHNS and CDR2 is SASEGT. This CDR3 is 14 amino acids long. The source is a human donor in good health (CMV status not recorded). Some clones in this sample may be carry-over from other donors' samples. The rearrangement uses TRBV6-1 and TRBJ2-2, with a weak D call TRBD2 (7 bases). Input material: PBMCs. CDR3 bases: TGTGCCAGCACCTCGGGGGCGGGGGACAGGGAGCTGTTTTTT. It translates to CASTSGAGDRELFF.